The 27 T cell receptor beta chains reported below all come from one sample, sequenced in a study of blood T cell repertoires in COVID-19. Measured with immunoSEQ multiplex PCR; TCRdb has only the in-frame clones, and not every one. This sample carries hundreds of thousands of clones, more than 75% of them seen once, and the ten largest clones take about 3.5%. The sample comprised peripheral blood. The source is a woman aged 18-35 years who had recovered from COVID-19.

The rearrangement uses TRBV5-4 and TRBJ2-3; D possibly corresponds to TRBD1 (6 bases). Germline CDR1 and CDR2: SGHNT and YYREEE (reference sequence). The CDR3 is 14 amino acids. Trimming took off 4 bases at V and 4 bases at J, with 13 bases between the two ends. The CDR3 DNA is TGTGCCAGCAGCCCCCGACAGGCGTCAGATACGCAGTATTTT. Protein product: CASSPRQASDTQYF. The complete variable domain, with remaining parts taken from reference TRBV5-4 and TRBJ2-3, reads ETGVTQSPTHLIKTRGQQVTLRCSSQSGHNTVSWYQQALGQGPQFIFQYYREEENGRGNFPPRFSGLQFPNYSSELNVNALELDDSALYLCASSPRQASDTQYFGPGTRLTVL.

The chain couples TRBV7-2 to TRBJ1-5; 7 bases are shared with TRBD1. The CDR3 spans 15 residues. V shed 0 bases, J shed 7 bases, and the junction held 6 bases outside the gene matches. The germline V gene has CDR1 SGHTA and CDR2 FQGNSA. The CDR3 is CASSLAGGATQPQHF. In nucleotides, the CDR3 is TGTGCCAGCAGCTTAGCAGGGGGCGCGACACAGCCCCAGCATTTT.

The J gene is TRBJ2-3, the V gene TRBV3-1 (or the pseudogene TRBV3-2), with 7 bases lining up with TRBD2. The germline gives CDR1 LGHDT, CDR2 YNNKEL (reference sequence). The CDR3 loop spans 14 amino acids. The ends lost 6 bases at V and 2 bases at J; junction bases unmatched: 5. The CDR3 sequence: CASRHSGATDTQYF. In DNA form, the CDR3 reads TGTGCCAGCAGACACAGCGGGGCCACAGATACGCAGTATTTT.

This sequence joins TRBV4-1 and TRBJ1-2; 9 positions agree with TRBD1. With V trimmed by 7 bases and J by 7 bases, 10 bases remained unmatched. Germline CDR1 is MGHRA and CDR2 is YSYEKL. This CDR3 spans 14 amino acids. DNA for the CDR3: TGCGCCAGCAACGACAGGGGGAAACTATTTGGCTACACCTTC. This codes for CASNDRGKLFGYTF.

This clone was recorded once. The chain combines TRBV6-4 with TRBJ2-5; a weak D match, TRBD1 (6 bases). Germline V CDR1 and CDR2: MRHNA, SNTAGT. With 2 bases removed from V and 5 bases from J, the gap between germline ends came to 18 bases. The CDR3 is 16 residues long. Written as DNA, the CDR3 is TGTGCCAGCAGTGACCCTAGACAGGTTAAGAGTGAGACCCAGTACTTC. Translation gives CASSDPRQVKSETQYF.

This clone appeared a single time. This CDR3 is CASRGFEGVGNTIYF. CDR3 in DNA: TGTGCCAGCAGGGGATTTGAAGGGGTCGGAAACACCATATATTTT. This chain joins TRBV25-1 and TRBJ1-3; possibly TRBD1 for D (5 bases). The V gene lost 6 bases and the J gene lost 4 bases, with 16 bases spanning the gap. The germline V gene encodes CDR1 MGHDK and CDR2 SYGVNS. The CDR3 is made up of 15 amino acids. The complete variable domain, with remaining parts taken from reference TRBV25-1 and TRBJ1-3, reads EADIYQTPRYLVIGTGKKITLECSQTMGHDKMYWYQQDPGMELHLIHYSYGVNSTEKGDLSSESTVSRIRTEHFPLTLESARPSHTSQYLCASRGFEGVGNTIYFGEGSWLTVV.

This clone has just a few counts. The chain couples TRBV12-3 or TRBV12-4 to TRBJ1-1; D might be TRBD1 (5 bases). V lost 7 bases to trimming and J lost 6 bases, with 12 bases between them. The CDR3 is made up of 12 amino acids. The CDR3, as DNA: TGTGCCAGCACCCCAGGGATGCCTGAAGCTTTCTTT. Translation gives CASTPGMPEAFF.

The V gene is TRBV30, the J gene TRBJ1-5; 8 positions agree with TRBD1. This CDR3 comprises 11 residues. Germline V gene data show CDR1 as GTSNPN and CDR2 as SVGIG (reference sequence). V lost 3 bases, J lost 9 bases, and 1 base stayed unmatched. The CDR3 DNA sequence: TGTGCCTGGAGCAGGGGGCGGCCCCAGCATTTT. It is translated as CAWSRGRPQHF.

J is TRBJ2-5 and V is TRBV12-3 or TRBV12-4; 7 bases map to TRBD1. V lost 6 bases and J lost 5; bases outside the gene matches: 6. The CDR3 is 13 residues long. CDR3 DNA sequence: TGTGCCAGCAGCCTACAGGGGCGTGAGACCCAGTACTTC. It is translated as CASSLQGRETQYF.

CDR3 loop: CASSYVAGELFF. CDR3 DNA: TGTGCCAGCAGTTATGTAGCCGGGGAGCTGTTTTTT. The V call is TRBV6-6, the J call TRBJ2-2, with no clear D. The CDR3 loop spans 12 amino acids. The V gene's germline CDR1 is MNHNY and CDR2 SVGAGI (reference sequence). The V gene lost 3 bases and the J gene lost 6 bases, with 5 bases spanning the gap.

This clone was counted a few times. The CDR3 nucleotides read TGTGCCAGCAGCGTAGGCTCGGGAGGGGCGGATACGCAGTATTTT. Protein sequence: CASSVGSGGADTQYF. The chain links TRBV9 to TRBJ2-3, with TRBD2 identical over 8 bases. The germline CDR1 and CDR2 sequences are SGDLS and YYNGEE. Germline trimming cut 0 bases from V and 6 bases from J; bases unmatched to any gene: 6. This CDR3 is 15 amino acids long.

The rearrangement uses TRBV7-9 and TRBJ1-2; 8 bases are a match to TRBD1. The CDR3 runs 15 residues. Germline values: CDR1 SEHNR, CDR2 FQNEAQ (reference sequence). Unmatched junction bases numbered 9, after V lost 5 bases and J lost 4 bases. CDR3 DNA: TGTGCCAGCAGCGCGGCCTCGGACAGGGCCTATGGCTACACCTTC. Translating it yields CASSAASDRAYGYTF.

The rearrangement uses TRBV5-1 and TRBJ2-2; TRBD2 matches 9 bases. Germline assignment: CDR1 SGHRS and CDR2 YFSETQ. The CDR3 has 17 residues. Trimming removed 4 bases from V and 0 bases from J; junction bases left unmatched: 7. CDR3 amino acids: CASSRRTSATNTGELFF. As DNA, the CDR3 is TGCGCCAGCAGCAGACGGACTAGCGCCACGAACACCGGGGAGCTGTTTTTT.

The rearrangement uses TRBV4-3 and TRBJ1-1, with D possibly being TRBD1 (6 bases). This CDR3 has 15 residues. The germline V gene has CDR1 LGHNA and CDR2 YSLEER. With 1 base removed from V and 6 bases from J, the gap between germline ends came to 15 bases. The CDR3 sequence: CASSQVNARTAEAFF. The CDR3 DNA sequence: TGCGCCAGCAGCCAAGTTAACGCCCGGACAGCTGAAGCTTTCTTT.

The rearrangement uses TRBV19 and TRBJ1-5; D call uncertain. V was shortened by 0 bases and J by 6 bases, with 15 bases between the two germline ends. In germline, CDR1 is LNHDA, CDR2 SQIVND (reference sequence). This CDR3 contains 16 residues. CDR3 in amino acids: CASSIDLADTVQPQHF. CDR3 DNA: TGTGCCAGTAGTATAGATCTGGCCGACACGGTTCAGCCCCAGCATTTT.

This sequence joins TRBV3-1 (or the pseudogene TRBV3-2) and TRBJ1-6; no firm D call. V lost 3 bases to trimming and J lost 7 bases, with 4 bases between them. The germline V gene has CDR1 LGHDT and CDR2 YNNKEL (reference sequence). The CDR3 contains 12 residues. The CDR3, as DNA: TGTGCCAGCAGCCAGTTAAATTCACCCCTCCACTTT. Its protein is CASSQLNSPLHF.

This clone has only one observation. The CDR3 is CASSRTRTANTGELFF. The CDR3 nucleotides are TGTGCCAGCAGCCGAACGAGGACAGCGAACACCGGGGAGCTGTTTTTT. The rearrangement links TRBV14 to TRBJ2-2, with TRBD1 as a possible D gene (6 bases). V was trimmed by 4 bases and J by 0 bases, leaving 12 bases between them. The CDR3 sequence is 16 residues long. Germline loops: CDR1 SGHDN, CDR2 FVKESK. Together with reference TRBV14 and TRBJ2-2, the CDR3 gives the full variable domain: EAGVTQFPSHSVIEKGQTVTLRCDPISGHDNLYWYRRVMGKEIKFLLHFVKESKQDESGMPNNRFLAERTGGTYSTLKVQPAELEDSGVYFCASSRTRTANTGELFFGEGSRLTVL.

This sequence joins TRBV11-3 and TRBJ2-5; D possibly corresponds to TRBD1 (5 bases). CDR1 is SGHNT, CDR2 YENEEA, per germline. The V and J ends lost 1 base and 2 bases respectively, with 8 bases between them. This CDR3 has 14 residues. Written as DNA, the CDR3 is TGTGCCAGCAGCTTAGGACAGTCACAAGAGACCCAGTACTTC. Translation: CASSLGQSQETQYF.

The rearrangement joins TRBV6-6 to TRBJ2-1; 8 bases are a match to TRBD2. Germline-derived CDR1 and CDR2 are MNHNY and SVGAGI (reference sequence). The V gene end was trimmed by 5 bases and the J gene end by 4 bases; junction bases not matched to a gene: 7. CDR3 length: 15 residues. CDR3 loop: CASSPYSGVYNEQFF. DNA for the CDR3: TGTGCCAGCAGTCCTTATAGCGGGGTGTACAATGAGCAGTTCTTC.

The CDR3 here is CASSLDEGWPLGYNEQFF. In nucleotides, the CDR3 is TGTGCCAGCAGCTTAGATGAGGGTTGGCCCTTAGGCTACAATGAGCAGTTCTTC. The chain is built from TRBV7-2 and TRBJ2-1; D may be TRBD2 (5 bases). Germline values: CDR1 SGHTA, CDR2 FQGNSA. CDR3 length equals 18 residues. V lost 1 base to trimming and J lost 3 bases, with 19 bases between them.

The J gene is TRBJ2-1, the V gene TRBV5-4, with TRBD1 as a possible D gene (6 bases). The CDR3 spans 18 residues. V shed 0 bases and J shed 4 bases, with 20 bases lying between them. Germline-derived CDR1 and CDR2 are SGHNT and YYREEE (reference sequence). CDR3 in amino acids: CASSLGGHPSVKYNEQFF. The CDR3 DNA sequence: TGTGCCAGCAGCTTGGGGGGGCATCCCTCCGTTAAATACAATGAGCAGTTCTTC.

J is TRBJ2-7 and V is TRBV14; weak D call: TRBD2 (6 bases). The V end lost 4 bases, the J end lost 2 bases, and 12 bases lay between the germline ends. In germline, CDR1 is SGHDN, CDR2 FVKESK. This CDR3 is 14 amino acids long. The CDR3 loop reads CASSPAGSPYEQYV. For the CDR3, the DNA is TGTGCCAGCAGCCCGGCCGGGAGCCCCTACGAGCAGTACGTC.

The chain recombines TRBV5-1 with TRBJ2-1, with no clear D. CDR1 and CDR2 from the germline V gene are SGHRS and YFSETQ. The CDR3 loop spans 19 amino acids. V was pared by 0 bases and J by 5 bases, with 24 bases between. CDR3 nucleotides: TGCGCCAGCAGCTTGGTTGGCGGTTACGGATCTATTGGCGACAATGAGCAGTTCTTC. Amino acid sequence: CASSLVGGYGSIGDNEQFF.

The V call is TRBV11-2, the J call TRBJ2-7, with 7 bases aligning to TRBD1. The length of the CDR3 is 15 residues. With 1 base clipped from V and 0 bases from J, the junction kept 3 bases outside the gene matches. Per the germline V gene, CDR1 is SGHAT and CDR2 is FQNNGV. In nucleotides, the CDR3 is TGTGCCAGCAGCTTAGGCAGGGGGAGCTCCTACGAGCAGTACGTC. Translated: CASSLGRGSSYEQYV.

V is TRBV29-1 and J is TRBJ2-1; 10 nucleotides line up with TRBD1. The CDR3 totals 14 residues. With 4 bases clipped from V and 3 bases from J, the junction kept 3 bases outside the gene matches. The germline gives CDR1 SQVTM, CDR2 ANQGSEA. DNA of the CDR3: TGCAGCGTTGGACGGGACAGGGGCTACAATGAGCAGTTCTTC. Protein: CSVGRDRGYNEQFF.

V and J are TRBV24-1 and TRBJ1-4; tentatively, D is TRBD1 (6 bases). V was cut by 3 bases and J by 7 bases, with 14 bases left in between. Per the germline V gene, CDR1 is KGHDR and CDR2 is SFDVKD. This CDR3 comprises 15 residues. CDR3 sequence (DNA): TGTGCCACCAGTGATATACGACAGGACCCTGAAAAACTGTTTTTT. It yields the protein CATSDIRQDPEKLFF.

This chain connects TRBV27 to TRBJ2-3; D remains unclear. The CDR3 consists of 16 residues. Germline V gives CDR1 MNHEY, CDR2 SMNVEV (reference sequence). The V end was cut by 3 bases, the J end by 0 bases, with 13 bases between. The CDR3 protein is CASSFFPGKSTDTQYF. The CDR3 DNA reads as TGTGCCAGCAGTTTCTTTCCGGGTAAAAGCACAGATACGCAGTATTTT.